The T cell receptor (beta chain) described here comes from a study of T cells in Graves' hyperthyroidism and ophthalmopathy. From RNA transcripts, TCR beta CDR3 regions were amplified. Using the HTBI primer set, a first-round RT-PCR was run on the TCR CDR3. TCRdb reprocessed the multiplex PCR reads via MiXCR and lists one record per CDR3 protein. Of fewer than 450,000 distinct CDR3 sequences in the sample, about 14% were seen once. Fresh peripheral blood, roughly 9.6 ml, was the source of the PBMCs. This clonotype was seen ten or more times. Trimming removed 1 base from V and 12 bases from J, with 25 bases in between. The CDR3 has 16 amino acids. Germline CDR1 and CDR2: DFQATT and SNEGSKA (reference sequence).

The sample taken for sequencing was blood. The genes are TRBV20-1 and TRBJ2-1, with D possibly being TRBD2 (5 bases). This receptor was taken from a man aged 45 to 65 with Graves' ophthalmopathy. DNA of the CDR3: TGCAGTGCTAGAGGTGGTCGGAGGTCTAGCAGCCAAGGGCAGTTCTTC. Encoded protein: CSARGGRRSSSQGQFF.